These 21 T cell receptor beta chains originate from one sample sequenced in a study of identical twins. TCRdb re-called the 5' RACE reads with MiXCR, one entry per CDR3 protein. The data contain about 530,000 distinct CDR3 sequences, nearly 15% of them singletons. The same sample was also studied in work on yellow fever vaccine responses in identical twins.

The material sequenced was CD4+ T cells sorted from blood. The source of these receptors is a woman under 30 in good health.

The V and J genes are TRBV20-1 and TRBJ2-1, with TRBD2 matching 11 bases. The CDR3 has 13 amino acids. The V segment lost 1 base and the J segment 10 bases; nucleotides outside the gene matches: 3. Germline values: CDR1 DFQATT, CDR2 SNEGSKA (reference sequence). The chain's CDR3 is CSARVSSGGEQFF. The CDR3 DNA is TGCAGTGCTAGAGTTTCTAGCGGGGGGGAGCAGTTCTTC.

This clonotype turned up a few times. The rearrangement uses TRBV28 and TRBJ1-1; D unresolved. The CDR3 has 13 residues. Germline CDR1 and CDR2: MDHEN and SYDVKM. The ends were cut back, 6 bases at V and 6 bases at J, with 14 bases in the middle. CDR3 protein: CASSQRAVSEAFF. The CDR3 coding sequence is TGTGCCAGCAGCCAGAGGGCTGTCTCTGAAGCTTTCTTT.

This clonotype was found many times. The chain is built from TRBV5-1 and TRBJ2-2; D gene ambiguous. The germline gives CDR1 SGHRS, CDR2 YFSETQ. The CDR3 sequence is 15 residues long. V gave up 3 bases and J gave up 0 bases, with 9 bases separating them. Here the CDR3 DNA reads TGCGCCAGCAGCTATATTTCGGCGAACACCGGGGAGCTGTTTTTT. Translated, it gives CASSYISANTGELFF.

The chain recombines TRBV13 with TRBJ2-6; 8 bases are a match to TRBD1. Germline V gene sequence: CDR1 PRHDT, CDR2 FYEKMQ (reference sequence). The CDR3 has 14 amino acids. The V and J ends lost 2 bases and 12 bases, in that order; junction bases with no gene match: 6. CDR3 loop: CASSLMGRGRVLTF. In DNA form, the CDR3 reads TGTGCCAGCAGCTTAATGGGCAGGGGGCGCGTCCTGACTTTC.

This clonotype came up a few times. The chain combines TRBV4-1 with TRBJ2-5; TRBD2 aligns across 9 bases. Trimming removed 0 bases from V and 2 bases from J; junction bases left unmatched: 7. The CDR3 consists of 17 residues. The germline gives CDR1 MGHRA, CDR2 YSYEKL. CDR3 residues: CASSQDTATSGQETQYF. CDR3 bases: TGCGCCAGCAGCCAAGATACGGCAACTAGCGGGCAAGAGACCCAGTACTTC.

The J gene is TRBJ2-3, the V gene TRBV7-3; unclear D gene. V was cut by 5 bases and J by 2 bases, with 8 bases left in between. Per the germline V gene, CDR1 is SGHTA and CDR2 is FQGTGA. This CDR3 spans 13 amino acids. The CDR3 loop is CASSPITTDTQYF. The CDR3 DNA reads TGTGCCAGCAGCCCTATAACCACAGATACGCAGTATTTT.

This clonotype has at least ten counts. The chain uses TRBV12-5 and TRBJ2-1; 11 bases agree with TRBD1. The junction had 13 bases not matched to a gene; V was cut back by 5 bases and J by 7 bases. This CDR3 comprises 17 residues. CDR1 LGHNT and CDR2 FRNRAP come from the germline V gene. The CDR3, as DNA: TGTGCTAGTGGTCCCGGACAGGGGGCTACATTTCATAATGAGCAGTTCTTC. It codes for CASGPGQGATFHNEQFF.

This clonotype was observed at least ten times. In DNA, the CDR3 is TGTGCCAGCAGACGCGGGGGAACCTACGAGCAGTACTTC. Amino acids: CASRRGGTYEQYF. V is TRBV12-3 or TRBV12-4 and J is TRBJ2-7, with 7 nucleotides matching TRBD2. The CDR3 has 13 residues. V lost 6 bases to trimming and J lost 2 bases; unmatched junction nucleotides: 4.

This chain connects TRBV7-2 to TRBJ2-7; D is uncertain. This CDR3 region has 14 residues. The ends were cut back, 2 bases at V and 2 bases at J, with 10 bases in the middle. Per germline, CDR1 SGHTA and CDR2 FQGNSA. In DNA, the CDR3 is TGTGCCAGCAGCTTATCCGTTTCCCCCTACGAGCAGTACGTC. It is translated as CASSLSVSPYEQYV.

The chain uses TRBV24-1 and TRBJ1-2, with D maybe TRBD1 (6 bases). CDR3 length equals 15 residues. The germline CDR1 and CDR2 sequences are KGHDR and SFDVKD. Trimming removed 7 bases from V and 4 bases from J, with 18 bases in between. The CDR3 nucleotides read TGTGCCACCAGCGGCAGTACAGGGTCGGGCTATGGCTACACCTTC. This translates into CATSGSTGSGYGYTF.

The chain recombines TRBV7-9 with TRBJ2-7, with 10 bases fitting TRBD1. V shed 5 bases and J 5 bases; nucleotides not matched to a gene: 12. The CDR3 covers 16 residues. Germline V CDR1 and CDR2: SEHNR, FQNEAQ (reference sequence). The CDR3, as DNA: TGTGCCAGCAGCCGAAAAGGACAGGGGGAATCGGACGAGCAGTACTTC. Residues: CASSRKGQGESDEQYF. Combining the CDR3 with reference TRBV7-9 and TRBJ2-7 gives the whole variable domain DTGVSQNPRHKITKRGQNVTFRCDPISEHNRLYWYRQTLGQGPEFLTYFQNEAQLEKSRLLSDRFSAERPKGSFSTLEIQRTEQGDSAMYLCASSRKGQGESDEQYFGPGTRLTVT.

The rearrangement joins TRBV11-1 to TRBJ2-1, with 9 nucleotides matching TRBD2. Trimming took 2 bases from V and 8 from J; bases not matched to a gene: 16. This CDR3 contains 18 residues. Per the germline V gene, CDR1 is SGHAT and CDR2 is FQDESV (reference sequence). The DNA of the CDR3 is TGTGCCAGCAGCTTAATGAGAATTAGCGGGAGAAGAGGCGATGAGCAGTTCTTC. This gives the protein CASSLMRISGRRGDEQFF.

The genes are TRBV28 and TRBJ2-3; the match to TRBD2 covers 9 bases. The V gene end was trimmed by 6 bases and the J gene end by 8 bases; junction bases not matched to a gene: 12. CDR1 is MDHEN, CDR2 SYDVKM, per germline. The CDR3 loop spans 15 amino acids. CDR3 nucleotides: TGTGCCAGCAGCCTTCTGGGACTAGCTGAGGGTACGCAGTATTTT. Amino acid sequence: CASSLLGLAEGTQYF.

The table lists this clonotype with a few counts. The chain carries TRBV15 and TRBJ2-1; D gene uncertain. There are 15 residues in the CDR3. The germline V gene encodes CDR1 LNHNV and CDR2 YYDKDF (reference sequence). Trimming pared 0 bases from V and 0 bases from J, leaving 6 bases between. CDR3 nucleotide sequence: TGTGCCACCAGCAGAGAACTGAGCTCCTACAATGAGCAGTTCTTC. This gives the protein CATSRELSSYNEQFF.

The table lists this clonotype with many counts. The CDR3 coding sequence is TGTGCCAGCACTACTACGGGGGGGCTCTCCAATGAGCAGTTCTTC. Its translation: CASTTTGGLSNEQFF. V is TRBV12-3 or TRBV12-4 and J is TRBJ2-1; 8 bases line up with TRBD2. CDR3 length equals 15 residues. With 7 bases clipped from V and 6 bases from J, the junction kept 11 bases outside the gene matches.

This clonotype was picked up many times. The CDR3: CSARKEEDGYTF. CDR3 bases: TGCAGTGCTAGGAAAGAGGAAGATGGCTACACCTTC. The V and J genes are TRBV20-1 and TRBJ1-2; no reliable D call. The CDR3 loop spans 12 amino acids. Trimming took off 3 bases at V and 6 bases at J, with 11 bases between the two ends. Germline CDR1 DFQATT, CDR2 SNEGSKA (reference sequence).

The sample holds a few counts of this clonotype. The J gene is TRBJ1-1, the V gene TRBV29-1, with D unclear. Between the trimmed V and J ends, which lost 5 bases and 5 bases, there was a span of 9 bases. This CDR3 region has 11 residues. In germline, CDR1 is SQVTM, CDR2 ANQGSEA. CDR3 in amino acids: CSVNLWTEAFF. CDR3 nucleotides: TGCAGCGTTAATTTGTGGACTGAAGCTTTCTTT.

This clonotype appeared a few times. This sequence joins TRBV12-3 or TRBV12-4 and TRBJ2-5; the match to TRBD2 covers 12 bases. The CDR3 spans 15 residues. Unmatched junction bases numbered 5, after V lost 7 bases and J lost 2 bases. The CDR3 region has the DNA TGTGCCAGCACCGGGACTAGCGGGTTACAAGAGACCCAGTACTTC. Encoded protein: CASTGTSGLQETQYF.

The chain is built from TRBV6-5 and TRBJ2-1, with TRBD2 matching over 7 bases. Germline V CDR1 and CDR2: MNHEY, SVGAGI. The J segment lost 3 bases and the V segment lost 4 bases, leaving 12 bases of the junction unmatched. This CDR3 spans 17 amino acids. The chain's CDR3 is CASSSQTSPEHYNEQFF. The CDR3 coding sequence is TGTGCCAGCAGTTCCCAGACTAGCCCAGAACACTACAATGAGCAGTTCTTC.

Only a few counts were recorded for this clonotype. The chain combines TRBV7-9 with TRBJ2-1; 11 bases match TRBD2. V was clipped by 5 bases and J by 7 bases; unmatched bases: 13. CDR1 is SEHNR and CDR2 is FQNEAQ in the germline V gene (reference sequence). The CDR3 is made up of 17 amino acids. The CDR3 DNA reads as TGTGCCAGCAGCCCTGCCCTCGGGACTAGCGGAAGGAATGAGCAGTTCTTC. Its translation is CASSPALGTSGRNEQFF.

The rearrangement links TRBV3-1 to TRBJ2-1, with a weak D call TRBD1 (6 bases). V was clipped by 4 bases and J by 2 bases, with 12 bases between them. Germline V gene lookup returns CDR1 LGHDT and CDR2 YNNKEL (reference sequence). This CDR3 is built from 15 residues. The CDR3 spells CASSLHGQTYNEQFF. For the CDR3, the DNA is TGTGCCAGCAGCCTACACGGACAGACCTACAATGAGCAGTTCTTC.